One sample yielded the 26 T cell receptor beta chains listed below, sequenced in a study of high-grade serous ovarian cancer treatment subgroups. The tumor samples were collected prior to definitive surgery or chemotherapy. Using immunoSEQ multiplex PCR, the repertoire was profiled, and TCRdb retains in-frame clones only, with some absent. The sample shows some 2,100 clones, 65% to 70% of them seen only once. Sample: tumor tissue. These receptors all stem from a human donor with high-grade serous ovarian cancer.

V is TRBV5-1 and J is TRBJ2-2; D could derive from TRBD1 or TRBD2 (6 bases each). The CDR3 runs 17 residues. V lost 6 bases and J lost 3, with 21 bases in between. CDR1 SGHRS and CDR2 YFSETQ come from the germline V gene. The CDR3 here is CASKPSWGAVYTGELFF. In DNA form, the CDR3 reads TGCGCCAGCAAACCGAGCTGGGGGGCAGTTTACACCGGGGAGCTGTTTTTT.

The V and J genes are TRBV4-1 and TRBJ2-5; 15 nucleotides line up with TRBD2. CDR1 is MGHRA and CDR2 is YSYEKL in the germline V gene. Trimming at V came to 2 bases and at J to 5 bases, leaving 9 bases not matched to a gene. The CDR3 is 18 amino acids. CDR3 nucleotides: TGCGCCAGCAGCCAACTGCCGGGACTAGCGGGAGGATGGGAGACCCAGTACTTC. This encodes CASSQLPGLAGGWETQYF.

V and J are TRBV7-9 and TRBJ2-5, with D unclear. Germline V gives CDR1 SEHNR, CDR2 FQNEAQ (reference sequence). The V gene lost 5 bases and the J gene lost 4 bases, with 11 bases spanning the gap. The CDR3 length is 13 residues. The DNA for the CDR3 is TGTGCCAGCAGCATTACGGTCGGAGAGACCCAGTACTTC. Its protein product is CASSITVGETQYF. The variable domain in full, completed from reference TRBV7-9 and TRBJ2-5, reads DTGVSQNPRHKITKRGQNVTFRCDPISEHNRLYWYRQTLGQGPEFLTYFQNEAQLEKSRLLSDRFSAERPKGSFSTLEIQRTEQGDSAMYLCASSITVGETQYFGPGTRLLVL.

This clone was observed a few times. The chain joins TRBV2 to TRBJ1-3; D is undetermined. Germline CDR1 is SNHLY and CDR2 is FYNNEI. The CDR3 totals 13 residues. Deletions cut 3 bases from V and 15 bases from J, with 18 bases between. The CDR3, as DNA: TGTGCCAGCAGTGACCCCTATAGGGCAGGTCGATATTTT. This sequence encodes CASSDPYRAGRYF. Based on the CDR3 plus reference TRBV2 and TRBJ1-3, the full variable domain is EPEVTQTPSHQVTQMGQEVILRCVPISNHLYFYWYRQILGQKVEFLVSFYNNEISEKSEIFDDQFSVERPDGSNFTLKIRSTKLEDSAMYFCASSDPYRAGRYFGEGSWLTVV.

The chain joins TRBV27 to TRBJ1-3; possibly TRBD1 for D (5 bases). Per germline, CDR1 MNHEY and CDR2 SMNVEV (reference sequence). The CDR3 has 14 amino acids. V was pared by 5 bases and J by 2 bases, with 10 bases between. The CDR3: CASSLAGPGNTIYF. The CDR3 DNA sequence: TGTGCCAGCAGTCTCGCAGGGCCTGGAAACACCATATATTTT.

This clone turned up a few times. CDR3: CASRLARPVSGDF. CDR3 DNA sequence: TGTGCAAGTCGCTTAGCGCGTCCGGTTTCGGGCGACTTT. The genes are TRBV12-2 and TRBJ1-6. TRBV12-2 is a pseudogene segment. This CDR3 contains 13 residues.

The J gene is TRBJ1-2, the V gene TRBV28; 8 bases map to TRBD1. This CDR3 contains 14 residues. The ends lost 6 bases at V and 4 bases at J; junction bases unmatched: 7. The germline CDR1 and CDR2 sequences are MDHEN and SYDVKM. The CDR3 DNA is TGTGCCAGCAGGCCAGGGGGCCCCCTCTATGGCTACACCTTC. Translating gives CASRPGGPLYGYTF.

This rearrangement joins TRBV5-1 to TRBJ2-3, with D perhaps TRBD2 (5 bases). This CDR3 region has 17 residues. Germline V lookup: CDR1 SGHRS, CDR2 YFSETQ. Deletions cut 0 bases from V and 6 bases from J, with 20 bases between. The CDR3 DNA reads as TGCGCCAGCAGCTTGGTGGTAGGTGTTGGACTCCGGGATACGCAGTATTTT. This encodes CASSLVVGVGLRDTQYF.

J is TRBJ1-2 and V is TRBV7-3, with no clear D. The CDR3 runs 13 residues. The germline V and J ends were trimmed by 0 bases and 5 bases, with 7 bases remaining between them. Germline lookup yields CDR1 SGHTA and CDR2 FQGTGA. The CDR3 loop is CASSLTMGYGYTF. The CDR3 nucleotides are TGTGCCAGCAGCTTAACGATGGGGTATGGCTACACCTTC.

The rearrangement joins TRBV11-2 to TRBJ2-1; D uncertain. This CDR3 has 13 amino acids. V was shortened by 4 bases and J by 5 bases, with 9 bases between the two germline ends. CDR1 is SGHAT and CDR2 is FQNNGV in the germline V gene. CDR3 sequence (DNA): TGTGCCAGCAGCTCGACCTTCGACAATGAGCAGTTCTTC. The encoded protein is CASSSTFDNEQFF. The entire variable domain, with the rest obtained from reference TRBV11-2 and TRBJ2-1, is as follows: EAGVAQSPRYKIIEKRQSVAFWCNPISGHATLYWYQQILGQGPKLLIQFQNNGVVDDSQLPKDRFSAERLKGVDSTLKIQPAKLEDSAVYLCASSSTFDNEQFFGPGTRLTVL.

The chain carries TRBV5-4 and TRBJ1-6; maybe TRBD1 (5 bases). This CDR3 is built from 12 residues. V was cut by 2 bases and J by 15 bases, with 12 bases left in between. Germline lookup yields CDR1 SGHNT and CDR2 YYREEE (reference sequence). The CDR3 bases are TGTGCCAGCAGCTTAGGGACCGACGTCCTCCACTTT. It encodes CASSLGTDVLHF.

This rearrangement joins TRBV5-1 to TRBJ2-3, with TRBD2 matching 8 bases. CDR3 length equals 16 residues. The ends lost 4 bases at V and 2 bases at J; junction bases unmatched: 9. Germline assignment: CDR1 SGHRS and CDR2 YFSETQ. CDR3 nucleotides: TGCGCCAGCAGCCTGGGCGGGGGGCTAATCACAGATACGCAGTATTTT. Translating gives CASSLGGGLITDTQYF. The entire variable domain, with the rest obtained from reference TRBV5-1 and TRBJ2-3, is as follows: KAGVTQTPRYLIKTRGQQVTLSCSPISGHRSVSWYQQTPGQGLQFLFEYFSETQRNKGNFPGRFSGRQFSNSRSEMNVSTLELGDSALYLCASSLGGGLITDTQYFGPGTRLTVL.

For this clone: At one end the junction does not follow the germline gene, possibly because of a read error. The chain carries TRBV14 and TRBJ1-2; D ambiguous. The CDR3 runs 13 residues. Germline loops: CDR1 SGHDN, CDR2 FVKESK. In DNA form, the CDR3 reads TGTGCCAGCAGCCAAACAGAGAGCTATGGCTACAACTTC. This codes for CASSQTESYGYNF.

The V and J genes are TRBV10-2 and TRBJ2-7; possible D gene TRBD2, 5 bases. This CDR3 comprises 11 residues. Trimming cost V 8 bases and J 0 bases, with 5 bases left between them. CDR1 is WSHSY, CDR2 SAAADI, per germline. DNA for the CDR3: TGCGCCAGCGGGAGCTCCTACGAGCAGTACTTC. This translates into CASGSSYEQYF.

This clone has only a few counts. This CDR3 fails to terminate in the conserved phenylalanine or tryptophan, so it likely reflects a read error. Because the CDR3's place on the DNA is in doubt, the DNA is left out and the CDR3 is given as listed by TCRdb. The V and J genes are TRBV6-1 and TRBJ1-2; TRBD1, as called in the table, went unchecked against the DNA. CDR1 is MNHNS, CDR2 SASEGT, per germline. With termini counted, the CDR3 has 12 amino acids. The CDR3 region is CASSTRDRGTVA.

The chain carries TRBV4-2 and TRBJ2-2; 11 bases agree with TRBD2. The V and J ends lost 0 bases and 5 bases, in that order; junction bases with no gene match: 11. Per the germline V gene, CDR1 is LGHNA and CDR2 is YNFKEQ. This CDR3 is 19 amino acids long. The CDR3 sequence is CASSQEGLAGGGWTGELFF. The DNA for the CDR3 is TGTGCCAGCAGCCAAGAAGGTTTAGCGGGAGGGGGTTGGACCGGGGAGCTGTTTTTT.

V gene TRBV11-3 combines with J gene TRBJ2-5, with D perhaps TRBD1 or TRBD2 (5 bases each). The ends were cut back, 6 bases at V and 1 base at J, with 9 bases in the middle. CDR1 and CDR2 (germline): SGHNT, YENEEA. This CDR3 is 13 amino acids long. CDR3 in amino acids: CASRGTSQETQYF. Written as DNA, the CDR3 is TGTGCCAGCAGGGGGACGTCCCAAGAGACCCAGTACTTC. Drawing the rest from reference TRBV11-3 and TRBJ2-5, the complete variable domain is EAGVVQSPRYKIIEKKQPVAFWCNPISGHNTLYWYLQNLGQGPELLIRYENEEAVDDSQLPKDRFSAERLKGVDSTLKIQPAELGDSAVYLCASRGTSQETQYFGPGTRLLVL.

This clone was seen more than once but under ten times. This chain uses TRBV13 with TRBJ2-1; 7 positions match TRBD2. CDR3 length: 15 residues. In germline, CDR1 is PRHDT, CDR2 FYEKMQ (reference sequence). The ends lost 4 bases at V and 7 bases at J; junction bases unmatched: 10. The CDR3 loop reads CASSSSSSGVNEQFF. The CDR3 DNA follows: TGTGCCAGCAGCTCCAGTTCCAGCGGGGTTAATGAGCAGTTCTTC.

The chain has TRBV15 and TRBJ2-5; 10 nucleotides match TRBD1. The V and J ends lost 0 bases and 2 bases, in that order; junction bases with no gene match: 6. The germline V gene encodes CDR1 LNHNV and CDR2 YYDKDF (reference sequence). The CDR3 has 17 amino acids. The CDR3 nucleotides read TGTGCCACCAGCAGAGATCAGACAGGGGGCACGCAAGAGACCCAGTACTTC. This encodes CATSRDQTGGTQETQYF.

This chain links TRBV27 with TRBJ1-6; 7 bases agree with TRBD1. Germline CDR1 is MNHEY and CDR2 is SMNVEV (reference sequence). Losses at the gene ends were 4 bases for V and 8 bases for J; bases not matched to a gene: 8. The CDR3 spans 15 residues. The CDR3 loop is CASSSRQGGYSPLHF. The CDR3 DNA reads as TGTGCCAGCAGTTCAAGACAGGGAGGTTATTCACCCCTCCACTTT.

The chain recombines TRBV29-1 with TRBJ2-2; D unresolved. V lost 1 base and J lost 1, with 7 bases in between. This CDR3 region has 14 residues. Germline CDR1 and CDR2: SQVTM and ANQGSEA. This CDR3 reads CSVEGPVNTGELFF. Written as DNA, the CDR3 is TGCAGCGTTGAAGGGCCTGTGAACACCGGGGAGCTGTTTTTT.

The count of this clone is one. The chain combines TRBV28 with TRBJ2-1, with a possible D match to TRBD2 (6 bases). Deletions cut 5 bases from V and 6 bases from J, with 17 bases between. The CDR3 length is 15 residues. Germline V gene lookup returns CDR1 MDHEN and CDR2 SYDVKM. CDR3 coding DNA: TGTGCCAGCAGTCCCGTAGCGGACCCCTTCAATGAGCAGTTCTTC. Its protein is CASSPVADPFNEQFF.

The chain employs TRBV7-9 and TRBJ2-1; 11 bases line up with TRBD2. Germline V gives CDR1 SEHNR, CDR2 FQNEAQ (reference sequence). V gave up 5 bases and J gave up 0 bases; unmatched junction bases: 3. The CDR3 loop spans 16 amino acids. CDR3 residues: CASSPTSGSSYNEQFF. As DNA, the CDR3 is TGTGCCAGCAGCCCAACTAGCGGGAGCTCCTACAATGAGCAGTTCTTC.

CDR3 bases: TGTGCCAGCAGTTCTCAGGGTGGTAAGGATGGCTACACCTTC. This encodes CASSSQGGKDGYTF. The J gene is TRBJ1-2, the V gene TRBV6-5, with TRBD1 as a possible D gene (5 bases). Per the germline V gene, CDR1 is MNHEY and CDR2 is SVGAGI. V lost 4 bases, J lost 6 bases, and 15 bases lay in between. The CDR3 is 14 residues long.

The rearrangement links TRBV2 to TRBJ2-2; no firm D call. From germline, CDR1 is SNHLY and CDR2 FYNNEI. CDR3 length: 14 residues. Trimming shortened V by 1 base and J by 3 bases, and 6 bases separated the two germline ends. The CDR3 is CASSEGAHTGELFF. DNA of the CDR3: TGTGCCAGCAGTGAAGGGGCCCACACCGGGGAGCTGTTTTTT.

The chain is built from TRBV5-1 and TRBJ2-7; D not resolved. Germline CDR1 is SGHRS and CDR2 is YFSETQ. This CDR3 has 12 residues. Trimming shortened V by 5 bases and J by 5 bases, and 11 bases separated the two germline ends. CDR3 DNA sequence: TGCGCCAGCAGGACCCAGGATCACGAGCAGTACTTC. Its translation is CASRTQDHEQYF.